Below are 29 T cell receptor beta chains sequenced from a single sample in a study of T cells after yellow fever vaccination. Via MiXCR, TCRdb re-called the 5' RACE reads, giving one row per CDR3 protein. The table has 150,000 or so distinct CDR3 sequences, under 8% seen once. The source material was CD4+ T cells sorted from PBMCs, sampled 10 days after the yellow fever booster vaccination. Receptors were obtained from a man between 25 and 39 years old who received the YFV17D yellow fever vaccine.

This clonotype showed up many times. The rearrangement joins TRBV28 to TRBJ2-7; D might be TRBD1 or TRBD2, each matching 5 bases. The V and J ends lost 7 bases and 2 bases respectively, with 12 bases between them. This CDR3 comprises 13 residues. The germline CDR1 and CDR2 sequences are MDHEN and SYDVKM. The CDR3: CASKTGPPYEQYF. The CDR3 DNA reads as TGTGCCAGCAAAACGGGACCTCCCTACGAGCAGTACTTC.

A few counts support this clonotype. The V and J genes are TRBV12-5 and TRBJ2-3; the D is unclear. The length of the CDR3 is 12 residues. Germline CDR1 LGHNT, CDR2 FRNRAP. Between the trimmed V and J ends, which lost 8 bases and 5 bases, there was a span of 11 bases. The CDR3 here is CASRASEDTQYF. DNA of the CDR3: TGTGCTAGTAGAGCGTCGGAAGATACGCAGTATTTT. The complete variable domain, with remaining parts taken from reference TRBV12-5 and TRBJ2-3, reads DARVTQTPRHKVTEMGQEVTMRCQPILGHNTVFWYRQTMMQGLELLAYFRNRAPLDDSGMPKDRFSAEMPDATLATLKIQPSEPRDSAVYFCASRASEDTQYFGPGTRLTVL.

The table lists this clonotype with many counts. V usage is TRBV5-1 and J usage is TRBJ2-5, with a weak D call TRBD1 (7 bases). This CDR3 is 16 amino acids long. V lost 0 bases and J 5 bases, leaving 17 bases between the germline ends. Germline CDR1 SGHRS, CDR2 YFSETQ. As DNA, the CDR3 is TGCGCCAGCAGCTTGGGATTCAGGGGGAGGTCGGAGACCCAGTACTTC. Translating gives CASSLGFRGRSETQYF.

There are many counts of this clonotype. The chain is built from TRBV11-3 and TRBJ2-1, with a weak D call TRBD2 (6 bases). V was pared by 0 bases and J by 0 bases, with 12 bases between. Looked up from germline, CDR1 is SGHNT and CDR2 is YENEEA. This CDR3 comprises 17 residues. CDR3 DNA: TGTGCCAGCAGCTTAGATCTGGCGGGAAGCTCCTACAATGAGCAGTTCTTC. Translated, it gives CASSLDLAGSSYNEQFF.

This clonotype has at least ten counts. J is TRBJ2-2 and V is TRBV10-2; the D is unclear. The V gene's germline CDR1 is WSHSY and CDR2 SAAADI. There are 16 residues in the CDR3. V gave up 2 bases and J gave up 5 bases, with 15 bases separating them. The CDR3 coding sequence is TGCGCCAGCAGTGAGCGGCTTGGTACGGATACCGGGGAGCTGTTTTTT. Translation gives CASSERLGTDTGELFF.

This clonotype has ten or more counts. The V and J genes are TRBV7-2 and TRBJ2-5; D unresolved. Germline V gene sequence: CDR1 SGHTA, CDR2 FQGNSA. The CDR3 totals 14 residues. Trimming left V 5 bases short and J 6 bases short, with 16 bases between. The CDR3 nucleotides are TGTGCCAGCAGCCCCCGTAGAGGCGAGAAGACCCAGTACTTC. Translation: CASSPRRGEKTQYF.

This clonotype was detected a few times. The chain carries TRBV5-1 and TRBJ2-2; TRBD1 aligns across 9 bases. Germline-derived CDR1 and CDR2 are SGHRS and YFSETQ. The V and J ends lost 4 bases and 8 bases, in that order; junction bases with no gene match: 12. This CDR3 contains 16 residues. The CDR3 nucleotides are TGCGCCAGCAGCCCAACCGGGACAGGGTACGTGGGGGAGCTGTTTTTT. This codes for CASSPTGTGYVGELFF.

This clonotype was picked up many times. DNA of the CDR3: TGTGCCAGCAGCAGCGGGAGGGCCCATGAGCAGTTCTTC. It yields the protein CASSSGRAHEQFF. The chain combines TRBV12-3 or TRBV12-4 with TRBJ2-1, with 10 bases identical to TRBD2. This CDR3 has 13 residues. V was clipped by 6 bases and J by 8 bases; unmatched bases: 4.

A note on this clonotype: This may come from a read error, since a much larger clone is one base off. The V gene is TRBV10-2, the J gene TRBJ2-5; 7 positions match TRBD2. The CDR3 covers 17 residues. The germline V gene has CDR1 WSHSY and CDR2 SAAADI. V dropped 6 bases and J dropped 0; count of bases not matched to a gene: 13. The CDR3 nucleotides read TGCGCCAGCAGAGCCCTGGGGGGGATAGAGTACCAAGAGACCCAGTACTTC. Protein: CASRALGGIEYQETQYF.

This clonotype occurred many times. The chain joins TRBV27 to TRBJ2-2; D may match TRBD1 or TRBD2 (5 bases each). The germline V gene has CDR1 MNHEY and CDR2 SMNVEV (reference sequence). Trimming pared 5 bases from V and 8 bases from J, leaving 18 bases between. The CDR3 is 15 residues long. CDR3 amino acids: CASSIRDAASGELFF. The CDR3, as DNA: TGTGCCAGCAGTATCCGGGACGCCGCTAGTGGGGAGCTGTTTTTT.

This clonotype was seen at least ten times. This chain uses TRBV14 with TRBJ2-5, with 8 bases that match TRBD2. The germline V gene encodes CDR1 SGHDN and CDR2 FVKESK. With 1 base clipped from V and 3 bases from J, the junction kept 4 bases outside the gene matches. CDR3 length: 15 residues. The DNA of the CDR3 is TGTGCCAGCAGCCAAGTTGCGGGAGGAAAAGAGACCCAGTACTTC. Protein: CASSQVAGGKETQYF. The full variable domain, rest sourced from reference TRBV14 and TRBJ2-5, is EAGVTQFPSHSVIEKGQTVTLRCDPISGHDNLYWYRRVMGKEIKFLLHFVKESKQDESGMPNNRFLAERTGGTYSTLKVQPAELEDSGVYFCASSQVAGGKETQYFGPGTRLLVL.

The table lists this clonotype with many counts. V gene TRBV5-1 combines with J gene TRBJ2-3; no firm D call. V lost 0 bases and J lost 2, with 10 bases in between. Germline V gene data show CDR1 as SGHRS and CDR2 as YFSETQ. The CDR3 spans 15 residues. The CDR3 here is CASSLDGTTTDTQYF. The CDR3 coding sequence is TGCGCCAGCAGCTTGGATGGCACCACCACAGATACGCAGTATTTT.

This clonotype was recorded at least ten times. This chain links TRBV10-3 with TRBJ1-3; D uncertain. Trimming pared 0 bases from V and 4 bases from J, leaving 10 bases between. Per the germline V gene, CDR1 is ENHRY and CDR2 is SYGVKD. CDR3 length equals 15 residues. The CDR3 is CAISESGLAGNTIYF. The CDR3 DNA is TGTGCCATCAGTGAGTCCGGGTTAGCAGGAAACACCATATATTTT.

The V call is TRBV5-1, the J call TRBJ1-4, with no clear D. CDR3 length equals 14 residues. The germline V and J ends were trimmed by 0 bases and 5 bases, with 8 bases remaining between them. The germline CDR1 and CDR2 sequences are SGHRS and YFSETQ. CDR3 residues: CASSLDTVNEKLFF. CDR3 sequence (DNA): TGCGCCAGCAGCTTGGATACGGTGAATGAAAAACTGTTTTTT. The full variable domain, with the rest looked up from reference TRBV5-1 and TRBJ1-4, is KAGVTQTPRYLIKTRGQQVTLSCSPISGHRSVSWYQQTPGQGLQFLFEYFSETQRNKGNFPGRFSGRQFSNSRSEMNVSTLELGDSALYLCASSLDTVNEKLFFGSGTQLSVL.

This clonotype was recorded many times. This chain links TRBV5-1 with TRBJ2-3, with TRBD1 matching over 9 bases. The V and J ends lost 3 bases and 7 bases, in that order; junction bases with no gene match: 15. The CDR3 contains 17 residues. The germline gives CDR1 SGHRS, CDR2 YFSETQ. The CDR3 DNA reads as TGCGCCAGCAGCTATTCTTCTCCGGACAGGGGCCTAAATACGCAGTATTTT. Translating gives CASSYSSPDRGLNTQYF.

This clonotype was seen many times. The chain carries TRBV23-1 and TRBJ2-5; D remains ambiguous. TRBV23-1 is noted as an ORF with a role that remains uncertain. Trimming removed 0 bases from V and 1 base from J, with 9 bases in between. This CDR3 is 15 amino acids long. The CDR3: CASSQSTDCQETQYF. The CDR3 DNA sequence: TGCGCCAGCAGTCAATCAACAGATTGCCAAGAGACCCAGTACTTC.

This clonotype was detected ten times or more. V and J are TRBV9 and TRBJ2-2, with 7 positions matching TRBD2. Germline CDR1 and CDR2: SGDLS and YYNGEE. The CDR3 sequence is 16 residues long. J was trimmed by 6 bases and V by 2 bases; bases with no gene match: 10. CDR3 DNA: TGTGCCAGCAGCGTTAGTGGGGGAGGGGTTCCCGGGGAGCTGTTTTTT. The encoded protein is CASSVSGGGVPGELFF.

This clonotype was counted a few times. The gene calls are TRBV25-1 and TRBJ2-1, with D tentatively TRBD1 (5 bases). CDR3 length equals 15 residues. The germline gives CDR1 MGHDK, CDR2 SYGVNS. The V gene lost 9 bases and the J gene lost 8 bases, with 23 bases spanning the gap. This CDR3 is CASVHRSHLGHEQFF. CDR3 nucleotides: TGTGCCAGTGTACACAGGAGCCATCTAGGACATGAGCAGTTCTTC. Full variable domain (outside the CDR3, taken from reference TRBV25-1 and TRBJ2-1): EADIYQTPRYLVIGTGKKITLECSQTMGHDKMYWYQQDPGMELHLIHYSYGVNSTEKGDLSSESTVSRIRTEHFPLTLESARPSHTSQYLCASVHRSHLGHEQFFGPGTRLTVL.

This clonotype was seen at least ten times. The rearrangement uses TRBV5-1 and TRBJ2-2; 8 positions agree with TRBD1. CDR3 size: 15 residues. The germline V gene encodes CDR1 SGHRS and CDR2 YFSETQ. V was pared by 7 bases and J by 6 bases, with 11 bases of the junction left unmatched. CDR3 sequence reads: CASSKQGERAGELFF. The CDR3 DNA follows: TGCGCCAGCTCTAAACAGGGGGAAAGAGCCGGGGAGCTGTTTTTT.

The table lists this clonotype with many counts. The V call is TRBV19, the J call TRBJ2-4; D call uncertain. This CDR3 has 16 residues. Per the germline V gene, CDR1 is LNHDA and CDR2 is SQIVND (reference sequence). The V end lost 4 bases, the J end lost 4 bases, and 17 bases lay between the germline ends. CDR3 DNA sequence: TGTGCCAGTAGTAGTTTCTCTCAGACCTGGAAAAACATTCAGTACTTC. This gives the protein CASSSFSQTWKNIQYF.

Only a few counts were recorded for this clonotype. CDR3 coding DNA: TGTGCCAGCAGCCAGATGAATGAGCAGTTCTTC. This gives the protein CASSQMNEQFF. The gene calls are TRBV11-2 and TRBJ2-1; no clear D gene. The CDR3 consists of 11 residues. Germline V gives CDR1 SGHAT, CDR2 FQNNGV. With 5 bases removed from V and 7 bases from J, the gap between germline ends came to 6 bases.

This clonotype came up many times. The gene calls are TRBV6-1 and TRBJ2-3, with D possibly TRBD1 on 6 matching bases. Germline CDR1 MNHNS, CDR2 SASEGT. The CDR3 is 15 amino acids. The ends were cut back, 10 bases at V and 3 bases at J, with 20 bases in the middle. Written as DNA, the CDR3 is TGTGCCACCAGGGGTTCAGGGGCGAGGACAGATACGCAGTATTTT. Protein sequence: CATRGSGARTDTQYF.

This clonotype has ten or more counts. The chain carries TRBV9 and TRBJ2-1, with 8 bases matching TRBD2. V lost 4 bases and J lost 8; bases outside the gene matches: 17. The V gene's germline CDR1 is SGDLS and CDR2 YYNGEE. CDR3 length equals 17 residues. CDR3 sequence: CASSKRTSGGPPHEQFF. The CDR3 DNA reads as TGTGCCAGCAGCAAACGCACTAGCGGAGGGCCCCCCCATGAGCAGTTCTTC.

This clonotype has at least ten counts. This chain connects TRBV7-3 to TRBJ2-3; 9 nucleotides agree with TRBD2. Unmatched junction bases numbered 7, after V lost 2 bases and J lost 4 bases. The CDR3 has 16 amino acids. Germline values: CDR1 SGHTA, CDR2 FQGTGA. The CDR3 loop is CASSLGIAGDADTQYF. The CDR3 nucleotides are TGTGCCAGCAGCTTAGGGATAGCGGGAGATGCAGATACGCAGTATTTT.

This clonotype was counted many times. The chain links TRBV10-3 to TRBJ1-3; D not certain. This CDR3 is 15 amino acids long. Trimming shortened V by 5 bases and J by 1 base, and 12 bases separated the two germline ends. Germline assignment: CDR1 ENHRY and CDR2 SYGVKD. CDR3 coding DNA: TGTGCCATCAGTAACCCACAAGAATCTGGAAACACCATATATTTT. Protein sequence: CAISNPQESGNTIYF.

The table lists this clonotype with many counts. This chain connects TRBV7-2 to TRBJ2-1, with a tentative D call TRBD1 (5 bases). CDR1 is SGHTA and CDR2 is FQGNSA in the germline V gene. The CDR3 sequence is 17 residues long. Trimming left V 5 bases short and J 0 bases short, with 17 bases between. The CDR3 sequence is CASSKRSGDSSYNEQFF. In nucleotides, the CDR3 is TGTGCCAGCAGCAAACGATCTGGCGACAGCTCCTACAATGAGCAGTTCTTC.

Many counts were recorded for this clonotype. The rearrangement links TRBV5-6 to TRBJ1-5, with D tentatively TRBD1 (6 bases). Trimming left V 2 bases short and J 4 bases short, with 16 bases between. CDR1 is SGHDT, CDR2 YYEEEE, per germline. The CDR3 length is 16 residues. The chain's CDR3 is CASSFWGAAFNQPQHF. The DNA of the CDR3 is TGTGCCAGCAGCTTCTGGGGGGCAGCCTTTAATCAGCCCCAGCATTTT.

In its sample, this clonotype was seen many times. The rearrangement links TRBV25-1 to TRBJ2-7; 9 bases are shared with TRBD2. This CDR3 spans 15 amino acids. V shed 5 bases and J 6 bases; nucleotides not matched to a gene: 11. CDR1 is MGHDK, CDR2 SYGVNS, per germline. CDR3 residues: CASSTLGREGPEQYF. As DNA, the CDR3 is TGTGCCAGCAGTACCCTAGGGCGGGAGGGCCCCGAGCAGTACTTC.

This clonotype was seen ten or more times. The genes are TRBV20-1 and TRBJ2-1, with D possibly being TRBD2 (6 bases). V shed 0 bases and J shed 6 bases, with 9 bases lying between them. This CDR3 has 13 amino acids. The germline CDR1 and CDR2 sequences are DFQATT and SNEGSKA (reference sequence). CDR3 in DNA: TGCAGTGCTAGAGACGGGACTCTCAATGAGCAGTTCTTC. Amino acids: CSARDGTLNEQFF.